A selection of T cell receptor beta chains follows, all from one sample in a study. TCRdb re-called the 5' RACE reads with MiXCR, one entry per CDR3 protein. The sample has about 55,000 distinct CDR3 sequences; roughly 17% are singletons. Source material: naive CD4+ T cells sorted from blood. Every receptor here comes from a female donor with breast cancer. CDR3s include the opening cysteine and the closing phenylalanine or tryptophan. The D gene is left open where the match is weak. Rows may omit the clone size; those that give it use once, few, many or a size class.

medium-sized	.	TRBJ2-3	TRBV24-1	CATSGRTPTDTQYF	TGTGCCACCAGTGGGAGGACCCCCACAGATACGCAGTATTTT
.	.	TRBJ1-4	TRBV5-5	CASSLEQGSEKLFF	TGTGCCAGCAGCTTGGAACAGGGTAGTGAAAAACTGTTTTTT
.	TRBD1	TRBJ2-5	TRBV9	CASSVRDRAETQYF	TGTGCCAGCAGCGTAAGGGACAGGGCGGAGACCCAGTACTTC
many	.	TRBJ2-5	TRBV3-1	CASSPQRSIETQYF	TGTGCCAGCAGCCCCCAAAGGTCTATCGAGACCCAGTACTTC
many	.	TRBJ2-1	TRBV20-1	CSARGGRGYNEQFF	TGCAGTGCTAGGGGGGGTAGAGGCTACAATGAGCAGTTCTTC
many	TRBD1	TRBJ2-3	TRBV5-1	CASSPGRQGAGDTQYF	TGCGCCAGCAGCCCGGGGCGTCAGGGGGCTGGAGATACGCAGTATTTT
few	.	TRBJ2-7	TRBV20-1	CSATRTTYEQYF	TGCAGTGCTACAAGGACAACCTACGAGCAGTACTTC
many	TRBD2	TRBJ2-1	TRBV7-2	CASSLLAGVGEQFF	TGTGCCAGCAGCTTACTAGCGGGAGTAGGTGAGCAGTTCTTC
many	.	TRBJ1-1	TRBV20-1	CSARAGGTEAFF	TGCAGTGCCCGAGCTGGCGGCACTGAAGCTTTCTTT
few	.	TRBJ1-2	TRBV7-2	CASSLDSTRYGYTF	TGTGCCAGCAGCTTAGATTCGACCCGCTATGGCTACACCTTC
.	TRBD1	TRBJ2-7	TRBV20-1	CSASLLTGGYEQYF	TGCAGTGCTAGCCTACTGACAGGGGGATACGAGCAGTACTTC
.	TRBD1	TRBJ2-5	TRBV5-1	CASSLKGDRGPRRETQYF	TGCGCCAGCAGCTTGAAAGGGGACAGGGGACCTCGCCGGGAGACCCAGTACTTC
many	.	TRBJ1-5	TRBV20-1	CSASLGPSNQPQHF	TGCAGTGCTAGCCTCGGACCATCAAATCAGCCCCAGCATTTT
many	.	TRBJ2-1	TRBV9	CASSVGGGQSSYNEQFF	TGTGCCAGCAGCGTAGGGGGCGGTCAGAGCTCCTACAATGAGCAGTTCTTC
.	.	TRBJ1-2	TRBV4-1	CASSHDPKLGYGYTF	TGCGCCAGCAGCCACGATCCCAAATTGGGGTATGGCTACACCTTC
.	TRBD1	TRBJ2-7	TRBV24-1	CATSDSGTGSYEQYF	TGTGCCACCAGTGATTCTGGGACAGGGTCCTACGAGCAGTACTTC
.	TRBD1	TRBJ2-1	TRBV4-1	CSSARRTGEGNEQFF	TGCTCCAGCGCAAGGAGGACAGGGGAGGGCAATGAGCAGTTCTTC
.	.	TRBJ1-1	TRBV20-1	CSANNLGNTEAFF	TGCAGTGCTAACAATTTGGGGAACACTGAAGCTTTCTTT
few	.	TRBJ2-2	TRBV20-1	CSARGGRLANTGELFF	TGCAGTGCTAGAGGGGGGAGACTAGCGAACACCGGGGAGCTGTTTTTT